This T cell receptor (beta chain) was obtained from a study of shared clonotypes between healthy human individuals. Study observations and caveats: It was the non-shared clonotypes that had lower generation probabilities than clonotypes shared by all four donors. Clonotype sharing among donors, it was expected, would be affected by sequencing depth.

This CDR3 contains 13 residues. Trimming cost V 7 bases and J 3 bases; bases outside gene matches: 7. Germline lookup yields CDR1 SQVTM and CDR2 ANQGSEA. Only Caucasian adults living in Nashville, Tennessee served as donors. Sequencing was performed with immunoSEQ multiplex PCR; in TCRdb, only in-frame clones are kept and a portion is missing. The data contain some 1.5 million clones, 95% to 99% of them seen just once; the ten biggest clones take up roughly 0.4%. In the case of this clone: What it binds is not known.

Source material: naive CD4+ T cells sorted from blood. Subset: CD45RA+ positively selected. The chain carries TRBV29-1 and TRBJ2-7, with 9 bases matching TRBD1. This sequence originates from a man aged 30 to 39 in good health. The CDR3 spells CSALGQGSYEQYF. The CDR3 coding sequence is TGCAGCGCTTTGGGACAGGGAAGCTACGAGCAGTACTTC.